A single sample is the source of the 19 T cell receptor beta chains below, sequenced in a study of T-cell reconstitution after alpha-beta-depleted transplantation in children. Unique molecular identifiers featured in how the TCRbeta library was prepared. TCRdb reprocessed the PCR reads with MiXCR, giving one entry per CDR3 protein. The table includes about 24,000 distinct CDR3 sequences, approximately 10% detected once. The sample was PBMCs from the stem cell graft donor, taken from the stem cell graft. These receptors were obtained from a human donor who donated a stem cell graft to a child with chronic granulomatous disease.

This clonotype was found a few times. This sequence joins TRBV24-1 and TRBJ2-1; TRBD1 might be the D (5 bases). The CDR3 loop spans 16 amino acids. Germline loops: CDR1 KGHDR, CDR2 SFDVKD. V was clipped by 3 bases and J by 0 bases, with 11 bases between them. CDR3 bases: TGTGCCACCAGTGATCCCAAGGGGCGCTCCTACAATGAGCAGTTCTTC. Translated: CATSDPKGRSYNEQFF.

The table lists this clonotype with many counts. V gene TRBV6-6 combines with J gene TRBJ1-1, with TRBD1 as a possible D gene (5 bases). The V gene lost 7 bases and the J gene lost 4 bases, with 10 bases spanning the gap. The CDR3 totals 12 residues. The V gene's germline CDR1 is MNHNY and CDR2 SVGAGI (reference sequence). The CDR3 DNA is TGTGCCAGCATCGGGGGTTTCACTGAAGCTTTCTTT. This translates into CASIGGFTEAFF.

This clonotype has ten or more counts. The chain couples TRBV7-2 to TRBJ2-5; 11 bases agree with TRBD2. J was trimmed by 5 bases and V by 3 bases; bases with no gene match: 2. This CDR3 comprises 14 residues. Germline assignment: CDR1 SGHTA and CDR2 FQGNSA. The DNA of the CDR3 is TGTGCCAGCAGCTTCTCTAGCGGGGGGGAGACCCAGTACTTC. This codes for CASSFSSGGETQYF.

This clonotype was recorded many times. The chain is built from TRBV5-1 and TRBJ2-6; D remains unclear. The germline V gene has CDR1 SGHRS and CDR2 YFSETQ. V was pared by 4 bases and J by 0 bases, with 17 bases between. This CDR3 spans 18 amino acids. CDR3: CASSPDGRLSSGANVLTF. CDR3 in DNA: TGCGCCAGCAGCCCAGATGGACGACTGTCCTCTGGGGCCAACGTCCTGACTTTC.

This clonotype was counted ten times or more. V usage is TRBV20-1 and J usage is TRBJ1-1; maybe TRBD1 (6 bases). The length of the CDR3 is 12 residues. V shed 3 bases and J shed 5 bases, with 10 bases lying between them. Germline CDR1 and CDR2: DFQATT and SNEGSKA (reference sequence). The CDR3 here is CSARHRDTEAFF. The CDR3, as DNA: TGCAGTGCTAGGCACAGGGATACTGAAGCTTTCTTT.

The table lists this clonotype with many counts. This chain links TRBV7-2 with TRBJ1-1, with D unclear. CDR3 length: 15 amino acids. Germline values: CDR1 SGHTA, CDR2 FQGNSA. With 1 base removed from V and 0 bases from J, the gap between germline ends came to 9 bases. The CDR3 DNA reads TGTGCCAGCAGCTTAGGACGGAACATGAACACTGAAGCTTTCTTT. Protein product: CASSLGRNMNTEAFF.

Ten or more counts support this clonotype. This rearrangement joins TRBV20-1 to TRBJ1-5; 9 bases agree with TRBD1. CDR3 length equals 13 residues. Germline V gene sequence: CDR1 DFQATT, CDR2 SNEGSKA (reference sequence). V lost 6 bases, J lost 4 bases, and 4 bases stayed unmatched. The CDR3 region has the DNA TGCAGTGCCTCGGGGACAGGGAATCAGCCCCAGCATTTT. It codes for CSASGTGNQPQHF.

This clonotype was counted at least ten times. This CDR3 is CATSDRGLVVDTQYF. The CDR3 DNA sequence: TGTGCCACCAGCGACAGGGGGCTCGTGGTAGATACGCAGTATTTT. The gene calls are TRBV15 and TRBJ2-3; 10 positions agree with TRBD1. Germline V CDR1 and CDR2: LNHNV, YYDKDF (reference sequence). The CDR3 contains 15 residues. V was pared by 5 bases and J by 5 bases, with 7 bases of the junction left unmatched.

The sample holds many counts of this clonotype. The rearrangement links TRBV7-2 to TRBJ2-7; 10 bases align to TRBD2. The CDR3 consists of 14 residues. In germline, CDR1 is SGHTA, CDR2 FQGNSA. Trimming removed 5 bases from V and 7 bases from J; junction bases left unmatched: 8. The CDR3 DNA is TGTGCCAGCAGCCCCCAGCGGGGGGGCCAGGAGCAGTACTTC. This encodes CASSPQRGGQEQYF.

This clonotype occurred many times. V gene TRBV7-6 combines with J gene TRBJ1-2, with 10 bases lining up with TRBD1. Germline V gene sequence: CDR1 SGHVS, CDR2 FNYEAQ. The CDR3 covers 15 residues. The J segment lost 1 base and the V segment lost 5 bases, leaving 4 bases of the junction unmatched. The DNA for the CDR3 is TGTGCCAGCAGCCCCGGGACAGGGGTTAACTATGGCTACACCTTC. Protein product: CASSPGTGVNYGYTF. Using reference TRBV7-6 and TRBJ1-2 for the parts outside the CDR3, the full variable domain is GAGVSQSPRYKVTKRGQDVALRCDPISGHVSLYWYRQALGQGPEFLTYFNYEAQQDKSGLPNDRFSAERPEGSISTLTIQRTEQRDSAMYRCASSPGTGVNYGYTFGSGTRLTVV.

This clonotype appeared many times. V usage is TRBV29-1 and J usage is TRBJ2-7; no clear D. CDR3 length: 11 residues. Trimming took off 4 bases at V and 1 base at J, with 5 bases between the two ends. The germline V gene encodes CDR1 SQVTM and CDR2 ANQGSEA. CDR3 region: CSVGSSYEQYF. The CDR3 nucleotides are TGCAGCGTTGGATCTTCCTACGAGCAGTACTTC.

This clonotype was seen many times. The chain links TRBV29-1 to TRBJ1-2; D is possibly TRBD1 (5 bases). The length of the CDR3 is 14 residues. The germline V gene encodes CDR1 SQVTM and CDR2 ANQGSEA. Trimming removed 0 bases from V and 0 bases from J, with 8 bases in between. CDR3 coding DNA: TGCAGCGTTGAAGAGGGGGTCCCTAACTATGGCTACACCTTC. Its protein is CSVEEGVPNYGYTF.

The gene calls are TRBV29-1 and TRBJ2-1; 7 bases match TRBD2. Unmatched junction bases numbered 7, after V lost 8 bases and J lost 12 bases. CDR1 is SQVTM, CDR2 ANQGSEA, per germline. The CDR3 has 10 amino acids. CDR3 nucleotide sequence: TGCAGCACAACAGCGGGAAGGCAGTTCTTC. Protein sequence: CSTTAGRQFF.

This clonotype was counted only a few times. The chain has TRBV6-2 or TRBV6-3 and TRBJ1-1; no firm D call. In germline, CDR1 is MNHEY, CDR2 SVGEGT. The CDR3 runs to 13 residues. Trimming left V 6 bases short and J 0 bases short, with 8 bases between. CDR3 sequence: CASRYDMNTEAFF. In DNA form, the CDR3 reads TGTGCCAGCAGATATGACATGAACACTGAAGCTTTCTTT.

The rearrangement joins TRBV12-3 or TRBV12-4 to TRBJ1-1; no clear D. V dropped 2 bases and J dropped 1 base, with 8 bases sitting between them. There are 14 residues in the CDR3. Here the CDR3 DNA reads TGTGCCAGCAGTTTACACTCCGCGAACACTGAAGCTTTCTTT. Encoded protein: CASSLHSANTEAFF.

This clonotype was seen many times. The CDR3 loop reads CASSLAAGGSYEQYF. CDR3 bases: TGTGCCAGCAGCTTAGCAGCAGGGGGCTCCTACGAGCAGTACTTC. This rearrangement joins TRBV7-2 to TRBJ2-7; 7 bases match TRBD1. Germline V gene sequence: CDR1 SGHTA, CDR2 FQGNSA. The trim removed 0 bases at V and 0 bases at J, leaving 2 bases unmatched. This CDR3 region has 15 residues.

This clonotype was found many times. J is TRBJ2-2 and V is TRBV20-1; 10 positions agree with TRBD2. The CDR3 runs to 15 residues. Germline CDR1 is DFQATT and CDR2 is SNEGSKA (reference sequence). V shed 3 bases, J shed 4 bases, and the junction held 5 bases outside the gene matches. In DNA form, the CDR3 reads TGCAGTGCTAGCCCTAGCGGGGGCTTCACCGGGGAGCTGTTTTTT. Its protein product is CSASPSGGFTGELFF.

The V gene is TRBV7-3, the J gene TRBJ2-2, with 9 bases lining up with TRBD2. The V and J ends lost 3 bases and 4 bases, in that order; junction bases with no gene match: 6. The germline gives CDR1 SGHTA, CDR2 FQGTGA. The length of the CDR3 is 16 residues. The CDR3 DNA follows: TGTGCCAGCAGCTTCTTAGCGGGAGCAGGCACCGGGGAGCTGTTTTTT. Amino acids: CASSFLAGAGTGELFF.

This clonotype came up many times. This chain joins TRBV18 and TRBJ2-7; TRBD1 aligns across 7 bases. This CDR3 is built from 16 residues. The V gene's germline CDR1 is KGHSH and CDR2 LQKENI. The ends lost 1 base at V and 2 bases at J; junction bases unmatched: 8. This chain's CDR3 is CASSPRDRAMPYEQYF. CDR3 in DNA: TGTGCCAGCTCACCACGCGACAGGGCAATGCCCTACGAGCAGTACTTC.